Here is one T cell receptor (beta chain) with its context. The data stem from a study of blood T cell repertoires in COVID-19. Method: immunoSEQ multiplex PCR; TCRdb's copy keeps in-frame clones and lacks some. The table has approximately 280,000 clones, around 91% seen once. Germline V lookup: CDR1 SGHVS, CDR2 FQNEAQ. Trimming stripped 5 bases from V and 4 bases from J, with 30 bases between. CDR3 length: 20 amino acids. The TCR sequence derives from a woman aged 18-29 years with acute COVID-19. Sequencing input: PBMCs or T cells enriched from blood (not recorded which). The chain links TRBV7-8 to TRBJ1-3; the D is unclear. CDR3 coding DNA: TGTGCCAGCAGCCTCCCCGTGGGTTCATCGAGCGGGGTCGCAGGAAACACCATATATTTT. It codes for CASSLPVGSSSGVAGNTIYF.